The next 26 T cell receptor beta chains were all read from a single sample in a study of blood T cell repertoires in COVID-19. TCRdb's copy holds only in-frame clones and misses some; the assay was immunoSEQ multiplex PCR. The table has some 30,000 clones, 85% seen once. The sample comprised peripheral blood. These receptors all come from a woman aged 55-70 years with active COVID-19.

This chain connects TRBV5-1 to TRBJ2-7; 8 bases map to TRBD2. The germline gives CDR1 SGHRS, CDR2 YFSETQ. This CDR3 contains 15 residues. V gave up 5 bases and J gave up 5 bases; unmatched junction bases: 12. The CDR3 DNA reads TGCGCCAGCAGTCTTCAGACTAGCGAAACGGACGAGCAGTACTTC. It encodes CASSLQTSETDEQYF.

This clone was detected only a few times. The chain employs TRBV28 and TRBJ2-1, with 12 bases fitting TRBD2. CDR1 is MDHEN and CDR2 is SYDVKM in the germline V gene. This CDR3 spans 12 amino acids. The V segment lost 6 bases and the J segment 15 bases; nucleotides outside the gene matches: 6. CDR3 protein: CASSLTSGSVFF. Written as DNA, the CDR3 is TGTGCCAGCAGCCTGACTAGCGGGAGCGTGTTCTTC.

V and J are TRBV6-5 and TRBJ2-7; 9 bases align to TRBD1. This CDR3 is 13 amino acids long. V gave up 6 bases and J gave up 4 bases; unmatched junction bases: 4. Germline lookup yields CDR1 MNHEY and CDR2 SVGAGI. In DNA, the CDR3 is TGTGCCAGCAGATACAGGGGGCCTTACGAGCAGTACTTC. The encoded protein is CASRYRGPYEQYF.

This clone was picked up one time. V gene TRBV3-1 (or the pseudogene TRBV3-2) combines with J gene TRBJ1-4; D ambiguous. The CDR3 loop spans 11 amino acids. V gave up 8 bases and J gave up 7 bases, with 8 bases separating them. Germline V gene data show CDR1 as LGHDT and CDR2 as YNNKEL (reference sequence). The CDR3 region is CASGSGEKLFF. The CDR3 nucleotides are TGTGCCAGCGGGTCGGGTGAAAAACTGTTTTTT.

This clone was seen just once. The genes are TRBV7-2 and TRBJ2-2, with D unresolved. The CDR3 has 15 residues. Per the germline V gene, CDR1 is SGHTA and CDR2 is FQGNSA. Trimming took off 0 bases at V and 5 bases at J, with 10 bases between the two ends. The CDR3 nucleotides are TGTGCCAGCAGCTTAGCGGGCTCCCTGACCGGGGAGCTGTTTTTT. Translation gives CASSLAGSLTGELFF.

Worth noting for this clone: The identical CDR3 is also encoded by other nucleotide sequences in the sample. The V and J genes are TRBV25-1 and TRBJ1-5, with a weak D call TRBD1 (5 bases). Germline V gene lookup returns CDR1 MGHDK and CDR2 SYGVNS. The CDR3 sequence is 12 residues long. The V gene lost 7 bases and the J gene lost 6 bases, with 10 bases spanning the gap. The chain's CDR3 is CASNQGLQPQHF. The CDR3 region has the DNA TGTGCCAGCAACCAGGGACTTCAGCCCCAGCATTTT.

This CDR3 is CASSLATSGGRSYEQYF. The CDR3 DNA is TGTGCCAGCTCACTCGCGACTAGCGGGGGGCGATCCTACGAGCAGTACTTC. The rearrangement uses TRBV18 and TRBJ2-7, with TRBD2 identical over 13 bases. V trimming: 4 bases; J trimming: 1 base; junction bases outside the gene matches: 7. From germline, CDR1 is KGHSH and CDR2 LQKENI. This CDR3 has 17 amino acids.

CDR3 protein: CASSPVGGRDTEAFF. The CDR3 DNA follows: TGTGCCAGCAGCCCGGTAGGCGGGAGGGACACTGAAGCTTTCTTT. The gene calls are TRBV14 and TRBJ1-1; D uncertain. CDR3 size: 15 residues. V dropped 4 bases and J dropped 3 bases, with 15 bases sitting between them. Germline V gives CDR1 SGHDN, CDR2 FVKESK.

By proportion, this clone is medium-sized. Written as DNA, the CDR3 is TGTGCCAGCAGCTTAAAAGCGGGAGTCAATGAGCAGTTCTTC. This sequence encodes CASSLKAGVNEQFF. The genes are TRBV7-3 and TRBJ2-1; 8 bases align to TRBD2. The germline V gene has CDR1 SGHTA and CDR2 FQGTGA. The V and J ends lost 1 base and 6 bases, in that order; junction bases with no gene match: 2. The CDR3 loop spans 14 amino acids. Together with reference TRBV7-3 and TRBJ2-1, the CDR3 gives the full variable domain: GAGVSQTPSNKVTEKGKYVELRCDPISGHTALYWYRQSLGQGPEFLIYFQGTGAADDSGLPNDRFFAVRPEGSVSTLKIQRTERGDSAVYLCASSLKAGVNEQFFGPGTRLTVL.

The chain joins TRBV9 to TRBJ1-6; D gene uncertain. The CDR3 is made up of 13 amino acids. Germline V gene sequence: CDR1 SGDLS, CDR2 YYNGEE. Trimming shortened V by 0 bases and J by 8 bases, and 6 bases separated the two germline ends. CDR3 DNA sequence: TGTGCCAGCAGCGTAGCTCTCGATTCACCCCTCCACTTT. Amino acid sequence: CASSVALDSPLHF.

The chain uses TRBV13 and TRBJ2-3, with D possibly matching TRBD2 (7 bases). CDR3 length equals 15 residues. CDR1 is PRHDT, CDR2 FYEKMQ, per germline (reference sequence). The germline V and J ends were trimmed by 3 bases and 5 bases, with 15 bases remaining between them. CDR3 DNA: TGTGCCAGCAGCTTTAGGGGGGCGGGGGTAGATACGCAGTATTTT. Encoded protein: CASSFRGAGVDTQYF. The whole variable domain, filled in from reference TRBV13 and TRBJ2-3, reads AAGVIQSPRHLIKEKRETATLKCYPIPRHDTVYWYQQGPGQDPQFLISFYEKMQSDKGSIPDRFSAQQFSDYHSELNMSSLELGDSALYFCASSFRGAGVDTQYFGPGTRLTVL.

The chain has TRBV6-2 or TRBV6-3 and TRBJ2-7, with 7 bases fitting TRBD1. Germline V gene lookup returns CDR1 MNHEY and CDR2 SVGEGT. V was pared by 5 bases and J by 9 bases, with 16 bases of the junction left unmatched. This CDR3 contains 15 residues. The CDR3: CASSPGWTGPLAQYF. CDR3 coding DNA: TGTGCCAGCAGTCCCGGCTGGACAGGTCCCTTAGCGCAGTACTTC.

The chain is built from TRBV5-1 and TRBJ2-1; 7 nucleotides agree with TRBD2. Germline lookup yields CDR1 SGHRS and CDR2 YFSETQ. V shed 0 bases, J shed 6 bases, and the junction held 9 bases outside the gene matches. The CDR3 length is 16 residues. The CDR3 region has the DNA TGCGCCAGCAGCTTGGGGACTAGGTGGGACGGCAATGAGCAGTTCTTC. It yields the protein CASSLGTRWDGNEQFF.

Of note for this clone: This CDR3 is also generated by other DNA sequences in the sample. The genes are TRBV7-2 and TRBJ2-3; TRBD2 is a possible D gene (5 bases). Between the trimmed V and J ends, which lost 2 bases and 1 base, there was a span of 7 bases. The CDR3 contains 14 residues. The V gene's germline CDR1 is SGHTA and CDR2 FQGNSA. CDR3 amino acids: CASSLTRGTDTQYF. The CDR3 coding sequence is TGTGCCAGCAGCTTAACTAGGGGCACAGATACGCAGTATTTT.

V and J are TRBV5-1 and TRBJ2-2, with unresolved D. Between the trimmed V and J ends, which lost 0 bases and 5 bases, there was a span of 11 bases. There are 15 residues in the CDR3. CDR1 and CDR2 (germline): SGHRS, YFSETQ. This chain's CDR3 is CASSLAPTETGELFF. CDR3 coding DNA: TGCGCCAGCAGCTTGGCCCCTACCGAAACCGGGGAGCTGTTTTTT.

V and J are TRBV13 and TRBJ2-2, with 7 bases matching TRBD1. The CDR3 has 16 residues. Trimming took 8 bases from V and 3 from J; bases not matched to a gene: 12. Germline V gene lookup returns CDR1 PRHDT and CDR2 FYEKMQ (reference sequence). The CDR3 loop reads CASQPATGADTGELFF. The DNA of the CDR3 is TGTGCCAGCCAACCGGCTACAGGGGCCGACACCGGGGAGCTGTTTTTT.

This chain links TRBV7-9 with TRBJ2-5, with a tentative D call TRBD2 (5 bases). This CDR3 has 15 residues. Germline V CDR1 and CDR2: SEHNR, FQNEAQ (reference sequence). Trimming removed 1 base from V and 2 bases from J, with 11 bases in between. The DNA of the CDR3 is TGTGCCAGCAGCTTAGGGCGGGCTATGCAAGAGACCCAGTACTTC. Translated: CASSLGRAMQETQYF.

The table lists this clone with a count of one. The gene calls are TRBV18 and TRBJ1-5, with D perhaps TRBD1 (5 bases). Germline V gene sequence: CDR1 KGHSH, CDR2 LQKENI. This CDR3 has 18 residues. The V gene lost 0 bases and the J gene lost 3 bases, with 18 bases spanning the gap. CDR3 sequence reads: CASSPPVGVGAINQPQHF. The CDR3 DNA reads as TGTGCCAGCTCACCACCGGTGGGTGTAGGGGCTATCAATCAGCCCCAGCATTTT.

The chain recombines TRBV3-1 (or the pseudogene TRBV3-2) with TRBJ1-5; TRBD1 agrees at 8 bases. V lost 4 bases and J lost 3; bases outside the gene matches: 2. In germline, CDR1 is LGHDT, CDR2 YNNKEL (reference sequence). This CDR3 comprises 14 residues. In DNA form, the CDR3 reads TGTGCCAGCAGCCGACAGGGGTTCAATCAGCCCCAGCATTTT. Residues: CASSRQGFNQPQHF.

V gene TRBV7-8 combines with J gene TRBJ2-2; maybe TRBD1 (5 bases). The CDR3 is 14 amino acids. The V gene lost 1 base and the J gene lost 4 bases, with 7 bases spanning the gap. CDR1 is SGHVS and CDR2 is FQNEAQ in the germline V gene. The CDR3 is CASSLEGSTGELFF. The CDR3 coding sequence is TGTGCCAGCAGCTTAGAGGGGTCCACCGGGGAGCTGTTTTTT.

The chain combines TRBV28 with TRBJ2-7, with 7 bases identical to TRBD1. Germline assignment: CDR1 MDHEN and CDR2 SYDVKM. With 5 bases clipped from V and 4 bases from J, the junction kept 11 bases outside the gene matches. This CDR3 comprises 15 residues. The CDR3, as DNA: TGTGCCAGCAGTACCCCGACAGGGCCCCAATACGAGCAGTACTTC. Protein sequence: CASSTPTGPQYEQYF. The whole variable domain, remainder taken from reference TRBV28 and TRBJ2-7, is DVKVTQSSRYLVKRTGEKVFLECVQDMDHENMFWYRQDPGLGLRLIYFSYDVKMKEKGDIPEGYSVSREKKERFSLILESASTNQTSMYLCASSTPTGPQYEQYFGPGTRLTVT.

The CDR3, as DNA: TGTGCCAGCAGCCAAAGGACAGCTAACTATGGCTACACCTTC. Protein sequence: CASSQRTANYGYTF. The chain uses TRBV6-5 and TRBJ1-2; tentatively, D is TRBD1 (6 bases). V lost 6 bases and J lost 0, with 11 bases in between. Germline loops: CDR1 MNHEY, CDR2 SVGAGI. The CDR3 is 14 amino acids.

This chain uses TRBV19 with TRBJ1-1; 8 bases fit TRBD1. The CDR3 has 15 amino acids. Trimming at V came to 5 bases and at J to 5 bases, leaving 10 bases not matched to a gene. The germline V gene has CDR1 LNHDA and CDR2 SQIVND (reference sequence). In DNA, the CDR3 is TGTGCCAGTAGTCCGTGGACAGGGAGAGGTACTGAAGCTTTCTTT. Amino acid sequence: CASSPWTGRGTEAFF.

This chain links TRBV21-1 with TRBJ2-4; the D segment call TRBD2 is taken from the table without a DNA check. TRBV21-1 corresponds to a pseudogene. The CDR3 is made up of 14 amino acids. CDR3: CASSRGIAKNIQYF. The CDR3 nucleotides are TGTGCCAGCAGCCGCGGGATAGCCAAAAACATTCAGTACTTC.

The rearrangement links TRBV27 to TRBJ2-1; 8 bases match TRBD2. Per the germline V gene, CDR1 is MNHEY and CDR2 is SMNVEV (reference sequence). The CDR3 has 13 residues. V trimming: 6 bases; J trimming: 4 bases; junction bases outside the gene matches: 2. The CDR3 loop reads CASRGTSYNEQFF. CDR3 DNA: TGTGCCAGCAGGGGGACTAGTTACAATGAGCAGTTCTTC.

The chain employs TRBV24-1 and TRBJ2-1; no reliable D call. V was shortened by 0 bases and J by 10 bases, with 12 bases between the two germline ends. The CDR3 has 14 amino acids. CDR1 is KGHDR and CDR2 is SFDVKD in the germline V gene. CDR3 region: CATSDLLMPIEQFF. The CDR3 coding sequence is TGTGCCACCAGTGATTTGCTAATGCCCATCGAGCAGTTCTTC.